This record covers a single TCR beta chain. Its matching antigen is unknown. These data originate in a study of shared clonotypes between healthy human individuals. At the level of the study: Aged between 18 and 49, the donors were two women and a few men. General study results and limits: Naive CD4 clonotypes overlapped across several donors at around 4.8%. Clonotype sharing among donors, it was expected, would be affected by sequencing depth.

Cells designated naive CD8 were CD45RO-negative and were positively selected for CCR7, with terminally differentiated effector memory CD45RA+ cells excluded. This CDR3 is 14 amino acids long. V lost 6 bases to trimming and J lost 2 bases; unmatched junction nucleotides: 2. From germline, CDR1 is MDHEN and CDR2 SYDVKM. Data came from immunoSEQ multiplex PCR; TCRdb stores just in-frame clones and leaves some out. The sample shows roughly 850,000 clones, around 96% of them seen only once. Sequencing was done on a sample of naive CD8+ T cells sorted from blood. The clonotype comes from a man aged 25 to 40 in good health. The V gene is TRBV28, the J gene TRBJ2-1, with 9 positions matching TRBD2. CDR3 loop: CASRVAGAYNEQFF. The CDR3 region has the DNA TGTGCCAGCAGGGTAGCGGGAGCCTACAATGAGCAGTTCTTC. Supplemented by reference TRBV28 and TRBJ2-1, the full variable domain reads DVKVTQSSRYLVKRTGEKVFLECVQDMDHENMFWYRQDPGLGLRLIYFSYDVKMKEKGDIPEGYSVSREKKERFSLILESASTNQTSMYLCASRVAGAYNEQFFGPGTRLTVL.